A single T cell receptor (beta chain) is shown here with its context. Antigen specificity is unknown. One junction end does not reproduce the germline sequence, and a read error may be involved. This CDR3 contains 16 residues. Germline-derived CDR1 and CDR2 are WSHSY and SAAADI. Profiled with immunoSEQ multiplex PCR; TCRdb holds only in-frame clones, not every one. Of 130,000 or so clones listed, roughly 91% are singletons. The data are from a study of T cell responses to AZD1222 COVID-19 vaccine. Overall study results and limits: Donors in the cohort were predominantly white British and more often female, and clonal diversity was possibly underestimated. Two AZD1222 doses significantly raised spike-specific TCR breadth and depth over controls. The peak T cell response came first, and repertoires were sampled only after it. Unmutated variant regions are reportedly the target of nearly half of TCRs that are spike-specific.

This TCR came from an adult in good health. This material consisted of peripheral blood, taken on day 0 of MenACWY control vaccination. The V gene is TRBV10-2, the J gene TRBJ1-1, with TRBD1 identical over 7 bases. The CDR3 sequence: CASIEGAGISNTEAFF. The CDR3 DNA follows: TGCGCCAGCATTGAGGGGGCAGGGATCTCGAACACTGAAGCTTTCTTT.